This T cell receptor (beta chain) emerged from a study of blood T cell repertoires in COVID-19. In the study overall: Samples came from the United States, Italy and Spain, spanning acute and convalescent COVID-19. In each case, the material was cDNA or gDNA derived from T cells, B-cell-depleted T cells, or PBMCs.

V lost 6 bases and J 0 bases, leaving 9 bases between the germline ends. CDR1 is MNHEY, CDR2 SVGAGI, per germline. There are 14 residues in the CDR3. Per the authors' pipeline: Reference gene primer amplification gave estimated nucleated cell counts. Libraries were prepared by immunoSEQ multiplex PCR; TCRdb keeps only in-frame clonotypes and omits some of them. V, J and clone size derive from that table, while D and trimming were established from the DNA sequence. The sample includes approximately 97,000 clones, around 88% of them seen just once. Seattle's cohort entered during active infection and was followed longitudinally.

The genes are TRBV6-5 and TRBJ1-3; D remains ambiguous. The clonotype comes from a man aged 50 to 59 with COVID-19, enrolled during active disease. Material for sequencing was peripheral blood. CDR3: CASSPGISGNTIYF. The CDR3 bases are TGTGCCAGCAGCCCGGGAATCTCTGGAAACACCATATATTTT.